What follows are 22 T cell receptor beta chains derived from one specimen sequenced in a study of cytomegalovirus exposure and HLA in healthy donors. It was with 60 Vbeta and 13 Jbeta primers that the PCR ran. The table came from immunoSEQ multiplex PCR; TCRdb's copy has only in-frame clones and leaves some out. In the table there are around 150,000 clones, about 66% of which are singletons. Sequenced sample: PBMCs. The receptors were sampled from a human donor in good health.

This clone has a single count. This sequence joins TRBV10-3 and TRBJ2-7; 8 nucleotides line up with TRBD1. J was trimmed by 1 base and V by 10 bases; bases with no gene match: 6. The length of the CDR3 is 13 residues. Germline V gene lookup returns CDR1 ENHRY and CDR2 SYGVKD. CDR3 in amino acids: CASATGVSYEQYF. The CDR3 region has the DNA TGTGCCAGCGCGACAGGGGTTTCCTACGAGCAGTACTTC.

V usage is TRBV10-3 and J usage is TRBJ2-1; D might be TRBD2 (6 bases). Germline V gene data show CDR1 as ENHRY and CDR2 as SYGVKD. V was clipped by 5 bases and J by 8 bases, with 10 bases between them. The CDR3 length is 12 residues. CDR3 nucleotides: TGTGCCATCAGTAGTACTAGCTATGAGCAGTTCTTC. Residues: CAISSTSYEQFF.

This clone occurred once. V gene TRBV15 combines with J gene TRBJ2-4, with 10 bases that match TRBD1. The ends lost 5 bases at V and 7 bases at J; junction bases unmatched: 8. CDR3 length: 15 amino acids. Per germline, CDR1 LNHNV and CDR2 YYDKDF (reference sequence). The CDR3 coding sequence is TGTGCCACCAGCCGACAGGGGGCGCGGGGGAACATTCAGTACTTC. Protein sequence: CATSRQGARGNIQYF.

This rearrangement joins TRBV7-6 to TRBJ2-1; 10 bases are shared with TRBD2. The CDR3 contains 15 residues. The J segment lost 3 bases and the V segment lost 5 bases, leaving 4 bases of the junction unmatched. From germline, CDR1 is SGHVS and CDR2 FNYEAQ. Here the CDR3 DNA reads TGTGCCAGCAGCCGAACTAGCGGGAACTACAATGAGCAGTTCTTC. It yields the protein CASSRTSGNYNEQFF.

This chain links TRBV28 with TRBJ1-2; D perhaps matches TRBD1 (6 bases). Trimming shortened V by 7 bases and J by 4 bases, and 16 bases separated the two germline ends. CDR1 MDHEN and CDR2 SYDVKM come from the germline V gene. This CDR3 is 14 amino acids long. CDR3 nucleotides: TGTGCCAGCACCCTAACAGGGAAAACCTATGGCTACACCTTC. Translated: CASTLTGKTYGYTF.

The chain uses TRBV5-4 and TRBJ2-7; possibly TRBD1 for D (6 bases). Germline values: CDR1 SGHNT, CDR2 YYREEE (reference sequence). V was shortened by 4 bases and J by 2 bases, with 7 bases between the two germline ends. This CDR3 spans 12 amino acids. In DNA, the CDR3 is TGTGCCAGCAGCCGGGACACCTACGAGCAGTACTTC. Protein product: CASSRDTYEQYF.

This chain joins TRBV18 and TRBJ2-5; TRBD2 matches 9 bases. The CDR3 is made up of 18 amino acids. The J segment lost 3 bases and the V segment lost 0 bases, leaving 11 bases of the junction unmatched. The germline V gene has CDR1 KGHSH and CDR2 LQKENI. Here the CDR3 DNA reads TGTGCCAGCTCACCACCCCTAGCGGGGACGAGGGGAAAAGAGACCCAGTACTTC. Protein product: CASSPPLAGTRGKETQYF.

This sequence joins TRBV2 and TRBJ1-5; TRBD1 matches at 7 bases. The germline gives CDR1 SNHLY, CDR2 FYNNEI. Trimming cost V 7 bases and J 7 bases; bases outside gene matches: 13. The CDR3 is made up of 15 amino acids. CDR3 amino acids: CASTGPPGGGQPQHF. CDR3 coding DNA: TGTGCCAGCACCGGACCCCCAGGGGGAGGCCAGCCCCAGCATTTT. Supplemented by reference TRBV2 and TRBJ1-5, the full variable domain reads EPEVTQTPSHQVTQMGQEVILRCVPISNHLYFYWYRQILGQKVEFLVSFYNNEISEKSEIFDDQFSVERPDGSNFTLKIRSTKLEDSAMYFCASTGPPGGGQPQHFGDGTRLSIL.

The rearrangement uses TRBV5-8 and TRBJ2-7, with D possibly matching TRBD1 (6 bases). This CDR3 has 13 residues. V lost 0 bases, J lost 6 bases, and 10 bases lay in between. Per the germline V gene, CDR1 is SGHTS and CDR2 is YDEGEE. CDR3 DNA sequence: TGTGCCAGCAGCTTGGGGCAGGGGCTCGAGCAGTACTTC. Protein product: CASSLGQGLEQYF.

CDR3: CASSLSGLGGDTQYF. DNA of the CDR3: TGTGCCAGCAGTTTATCCGGGCTGGGGGGAGATACGCAGTATTTT. The rearrangement joins TRBV28 to TRBJ2-3; maybe TRBD2 (6 bases). This CDR3 contains 15 residues. The V end was cut by 1 base, the J end by 5 bases, with 13 bases between. Germline V gene data show CDR1 as MDHEN and CDR2 as SYDVKM.

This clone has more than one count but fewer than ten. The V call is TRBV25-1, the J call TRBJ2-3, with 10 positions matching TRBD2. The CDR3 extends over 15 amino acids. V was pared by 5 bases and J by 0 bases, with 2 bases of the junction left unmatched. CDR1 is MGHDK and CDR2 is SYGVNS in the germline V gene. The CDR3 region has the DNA TGTGCCAGCAGTCCGACTAGCGGGAGCACAGATACGCAGTATTTT. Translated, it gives CASSPTSGSTDTQYF. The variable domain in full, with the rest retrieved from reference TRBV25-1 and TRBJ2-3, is EADIYQTPRYLVIGTGKKITLECSQTMGHDKMYWYQQDPGMELHLIHYSYGVNSTEKGDLSSESTVSRIRTEHFPLTLESARPSHTSQYLCASSPTSGSTDTQYFGPGTRLTVL.

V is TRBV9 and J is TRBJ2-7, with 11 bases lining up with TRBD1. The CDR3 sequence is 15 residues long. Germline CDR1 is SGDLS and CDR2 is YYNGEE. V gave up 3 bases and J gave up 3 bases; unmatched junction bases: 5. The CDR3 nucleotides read TGTGCCAGCAGCGAAGGGACAGGGGGGGACTACGAGCAGTACTTC. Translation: CASSEGTGGDYEQYF.

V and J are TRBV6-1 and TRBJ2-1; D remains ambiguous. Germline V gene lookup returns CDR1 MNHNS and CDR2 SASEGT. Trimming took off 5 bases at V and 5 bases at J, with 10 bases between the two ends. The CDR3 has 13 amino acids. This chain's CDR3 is CASSSHNNNEQFF. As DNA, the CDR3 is TGTGCCAGCAGTTCACACAATAACAATGAGCAGTTCTTC.

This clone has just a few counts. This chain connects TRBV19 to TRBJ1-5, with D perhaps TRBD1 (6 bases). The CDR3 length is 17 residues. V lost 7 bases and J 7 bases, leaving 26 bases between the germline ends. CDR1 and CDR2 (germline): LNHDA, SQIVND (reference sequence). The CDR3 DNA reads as TGTGCCAGTACCCGGACAGCCGGAATCCTTCAGCAGCAGCCCCAGCATTTT. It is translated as CASTRTAGILQQQPQHF. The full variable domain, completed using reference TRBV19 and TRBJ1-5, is DGGITQSPKYLFRKEGQNVTLSCEQNLNHDAMYWYRQDPGQGLRLIYYSQIVNDFQKGDIAEGYSVSREKKESFPLTVTSAQKNPTAFYLCASTRTAGILQQQPQHFGDGTRLSIL.

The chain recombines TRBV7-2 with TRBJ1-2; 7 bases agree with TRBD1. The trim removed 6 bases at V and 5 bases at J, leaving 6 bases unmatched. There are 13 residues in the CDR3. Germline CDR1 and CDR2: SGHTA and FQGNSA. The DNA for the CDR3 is TGTGCCAGCAGAGGGGGCTATCCATATGGCTACACCTTC. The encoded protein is CASRGGYPYGYTF.

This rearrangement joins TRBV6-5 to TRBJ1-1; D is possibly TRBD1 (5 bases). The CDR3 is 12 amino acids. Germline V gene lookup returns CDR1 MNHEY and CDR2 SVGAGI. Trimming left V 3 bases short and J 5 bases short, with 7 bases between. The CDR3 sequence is CASSYGGTEAFF. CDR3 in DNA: TGTGCCAGCAGTTATGGGGGGACTGAAGCTTTCTTT.

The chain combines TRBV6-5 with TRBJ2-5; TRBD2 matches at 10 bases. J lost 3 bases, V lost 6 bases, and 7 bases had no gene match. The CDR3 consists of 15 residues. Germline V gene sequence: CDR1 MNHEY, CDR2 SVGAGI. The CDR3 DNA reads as TGTGCCAGCAGAAGTGGGCTAGCGGGAGAAGAGACCCAGTACTTC. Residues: CASRSGLAGEETQYF.

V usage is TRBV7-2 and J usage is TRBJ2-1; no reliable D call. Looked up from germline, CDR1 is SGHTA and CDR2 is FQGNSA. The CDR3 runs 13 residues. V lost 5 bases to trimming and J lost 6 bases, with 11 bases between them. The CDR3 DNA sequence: TGTGCCAGCAGCACTGTTGCGGTCAATGAGCAGTTCTTC. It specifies CASSTVAVNEQFF.

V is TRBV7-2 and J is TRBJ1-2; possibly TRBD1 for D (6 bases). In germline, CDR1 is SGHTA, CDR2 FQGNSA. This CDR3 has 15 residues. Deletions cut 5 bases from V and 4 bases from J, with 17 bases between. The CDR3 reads CASSDSTGTSYGYTF. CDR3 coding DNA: TGTGCCAGCAGCGACTCCACCGGGACAAGCTATGGCTACACCTTC.

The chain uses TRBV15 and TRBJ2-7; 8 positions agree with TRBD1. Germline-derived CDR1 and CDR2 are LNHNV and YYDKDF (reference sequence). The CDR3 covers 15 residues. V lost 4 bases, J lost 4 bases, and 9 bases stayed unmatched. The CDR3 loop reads CATSTTRTGKYEQYF. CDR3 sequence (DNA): TGTGCCACCAGCACGACTCGGACAGGGAAGTACGAGCAGTACTTC.

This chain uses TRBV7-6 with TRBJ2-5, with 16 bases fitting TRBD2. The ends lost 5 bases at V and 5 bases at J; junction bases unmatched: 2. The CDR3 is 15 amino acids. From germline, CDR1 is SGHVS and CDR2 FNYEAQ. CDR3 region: CASSVGLAGGETQYF. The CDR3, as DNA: TGTGCCAGCAGCGTGGGACTAGCGGGAGGGGAGACCCAGTACTTC.

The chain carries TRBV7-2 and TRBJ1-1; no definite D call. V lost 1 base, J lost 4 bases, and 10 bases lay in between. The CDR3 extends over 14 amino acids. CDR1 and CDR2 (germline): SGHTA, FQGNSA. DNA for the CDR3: TGTGCCAGCAGCTTAGGCAGTGTCCCCACTGAAGCTTTCTTT. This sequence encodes CASSLGSVPTEAFF.